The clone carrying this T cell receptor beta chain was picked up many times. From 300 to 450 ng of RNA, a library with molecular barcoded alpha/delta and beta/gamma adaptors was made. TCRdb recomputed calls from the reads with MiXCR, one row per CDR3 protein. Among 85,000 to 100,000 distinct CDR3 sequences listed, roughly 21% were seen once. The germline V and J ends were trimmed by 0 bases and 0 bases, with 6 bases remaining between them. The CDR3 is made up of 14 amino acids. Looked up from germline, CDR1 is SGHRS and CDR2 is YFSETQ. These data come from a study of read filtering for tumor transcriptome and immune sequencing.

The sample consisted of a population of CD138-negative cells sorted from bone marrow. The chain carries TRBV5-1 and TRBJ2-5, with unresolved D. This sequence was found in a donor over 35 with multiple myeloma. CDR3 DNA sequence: TGCGCCAGCAGCTTGGAAGGGAACCAAGAGACCCAGTACTTC. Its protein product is CASSLEGNQETQYF.